The clone carrying this T cell receptor beta chain has a handful of counts. The target antigen is unknown. These data belong to a study of human T cells and chemical hapten exposure. Study-level points and caveats: With DPC sensitization, TCRs exceeding 1 in 1000 frequency showed no change.

In the original workflow: Counting gave a median of around 96,000 TCRs per sample, with values ranging from about 23,224 to 690,600. TCRdb recomputed calls from the RACE reads with MiXCR, one row per CDR3 protein. TCRdb, rather than the study authors, made the V and J calls. The table shows fewer than 200,000 distinct CDR3 sequences, with more than 25% occurring only once. The V and J ends lost 4 bases and 9 bases, in that order; junction bases with no gene match: 5. Germline V gives CDR1 LGHDT, CDR2 YNNKEL (reference sequence). The CDR3 runs 13 residues. The sample's time point: pre-sensitization, week 0. Treatment reported: therapeutic diphenylcyclopropenone sensitization with weekly scalp DPC.

This clonotype was sampled from a woman in her 30s with alopecia areata. Some clones in this sample may be carry-over from other donors' samples. The starting material was whole blood, obtained in connection with sensitization to the hapten diphenylcyclopropenone (DPC). The rearrangement links TRBV3-1 to TRBJ2-5, with 10 bases identical to TRBD2. This CDR3 is CASSPQSGGAQYF. The CDR3 DNA reads TGTGCCAGCAGCCCTCAGAGCGGGGGGGCCCAGTACTTC.